This TCR beta chain was observed in a study of blood T cell repertoires in COVID-19. Sequencing was performed with immunoSEQ multiplex PCR; in TCRdb, only in-frame clones are kept and a portion is missing. This table holds roughly 200,000 clones, approximately 83% found once. This CDR3 has 15 residues. Germline V lookup: CDR1 SGHTA, CDR2 FQGNSA. The germline V and J ends were trimmed by 5 bases and 1 base, with 13 bases remaining between them. Sample: peripheral blood. The source is a human donor with active or convalescent COVID-19. The donor label of this sample is uncertain. The chain links TRBV7-2 to TRBJ2-3, with D maybe TRBD2 (7 bases). The CDR3 DNA reads as TGTGCCAGCAGCATCCAAGGGGGGGGCACAGATACGCAGTATTTT. It is translated as CASSIQGGGTDTQYF.